This record concerns one T cell receptor (beta chain) sequence. Its antigen specificity is not known. Base quality data are lacking; no much larger clone is found one base away. The sample originates from a study of blood T cell repertoires in COVID-19 (dated by TCRdb to about 2020). General notes on the study: Samples from collaborators originated in the United States, Italy and Spain and spanned both the acute and convalescent phases of COVID-19. Samples came from the ongoing ImmuneRACE study (first 160 participants) plus 1,254 subjects from 6 global collaborators. Where HLA class I and class II types were available, the types were taken from metadata supplied by the sample provider, not from assay-based typing. The prospective study material was composed of cDNA or gDNA derived from T cells, B-cell-depleted T cells, or PBMCs. Nearly every sample came with metadata listing a de-identified subject ID, COVID-19 status, age in years and sex. The repertoires were made available in a free public database intended to serve as a resource for research on the immune response to SARS-CoV-2. The dataset comprised deeply sampled blood TCRbeta repertoires from subjects exposed to, actively infected with, or recovered from COVID-19.

Each collaborating institution followed its own protocols to collect whole blood in K2EDTA tubes. For TCRbeta analysis, collaborator samples were shipped as frozen whole blood, as isolated PBMCs, or as DNA extracted from either sample type. General study outcomes and caveats: The amount of clinical and demographic metadata varied by source and participant and was provided uncurated.

TCRbeta CDR3 regions were amplified from genomic DNA using the immunoSEQ Assay, a bias-controlled multiplex PCR. The original pipeline was this. Nucleated cell counts per sample were estimated from amplification of reference gene primers within the assay. Sequence reads were collapsed and filtered to measure the absolute abundance of every unique TCRbeta CDR3 rearrangement. For each sample, productive Simpson clonality was calculated by taking the square root of Simpson's diversity index across productive rearrangements. Held by TCRdb, this immuneACCESS table contains in-frame sequences only and omits some clones. Under half of the omission traces to an unresolved V gene where checked; the cause of the rest is unknown. V, J and clone size are taken as reported in that table, and D and trimming were inferred from the DNA itself. The sample data list around 150,000 clones, and 90% of these were observed just once. The top ten clonotypes cover roughly a sixth of the sample.

V is shortened by 5 bases, J by 5 bases, and the region joining them spans 13 bases. The germline V gene (reference sequence) supplies CDR1 LNHDA and CDR2 SQIVND. The CDR3 runs 13 amino acids, cysteine and phenylalanine included. Solely the CDR3 DNA is kept, with 39 bases framed from the first base. This clonotype originated in a man aged 60 to 69 with active or convalescent COVID-19. The V and J segments used are TRBV19 and TRBJ2-7; too little of a D gene remains to name it. Sequenced input: peripheral blood. The DNA sequence reads TGTGCCAGTAGTCCCCGTCAGACTCACGAGCAGTACTTC. This yields the protein CASSPRQTHEQYF. Where the CDR3 stops, the reference TRBV19 and TRBJ2-7 genes take over; the full variable domain is DGGITQSPKYLFRKEGQNVTLSCEQNLNHDAMYWYRQDPGQGLRLIYYSQIVNDFQKGDIAEGYSVSREKKESFPLTVTSAQKNPTAFYLCASSPRQTHEQYFGPGTRLTVT.